These T cell receptor beta chains were read from a single sample in a study of graft-versus-host responses after intestinal transplantation. Using immunoSEQ multiplex PCR, the repertoire was profiled, and TCRdb retains in-frame clones only, with some absent. The top ten hold under 0.95% of the sample, which has approximately 19,000 clones, around 39% seen once. Sequences were derived from alloreactive CD4+ T cells from a mixed lymphocyte reaction culture, sampled before intestinal transplant. Receptors originate from a human patient who received an intestinal transplant. Both conserved end residues are trimmed from each CDR3. Size tells how often a clone was seen (once, few, many) or the class of an expanded clone, and some rows leave it out.

j_gene: TRBJ2-3; abundance: NA; v_gene: TRBV11-2; CDR3aa: ASSFGRTDTQY
j_gene: TRBJ1-1; abundance: medium-sized; v_gene: TRBV19; CDR3aa: ASSRRAYRGMNTEAF
j_gene: TRBJ2-1; abundance: NA; v_gene: TRBV19; CDR3aa: ASSIRGANWDEQF
j_gene: TRBJ2-6; abundance: few; v_gene: TRBV9; CDR3aa: ASSVAWGASRIGANVLT
j_gene: TRBJ1-3; abundance: medium-sized; v_gene: TRBV4-1; CDR3aa: ASSQGLARQSGNTIY
j_gene: TRBJ2-7; abundance: medium-sized; v_gene: TRBV10-1; CDR3aa: ASSEWRGREQY
j_gene: TRBJ2-3; abundance: few; v_gene: TRBV2; CDR3aa: ASSFNTDTQY
j_gene: TRBJ2-3; abundance: NA; v_gene: TRBV2; CDR3aa: ASSDRSHFTDTQY
j_gene: TRBJ1-1; abundance: NA; v_gene: TRBV2; CDR3aa: ASSVQGRVGNTEAF
j_gene: TRBJ2-7; abundance: NA; v_gene: TRBV4-3; CDR3aa: ASSQAERGYYEQY
j_gene: TRBJ2-1; abundance: few; v_gene: TRBV10-3; CDR3aa: AISPPGASEQF
j_gene: TRBJ2-3; abundance: NA; v_gene: TRBV20-1; CDR3aa: SLRGQATQY
j_gene: TRBJ1-6; abundance: NA; v_gene: TRBV19; CDR3aa: ASSTGTGVYSPLH
j_gene: TRBJ2-1; abundance: NA; v_gene: TRBV30; CDR3aa: AWTLRGQGAVNEQF
j_gene: TRBJ1-1; abundance: NA; v_gene: TRBV6-5; CDR3aa: ASRTDRGWTEAF
j_gene: TRBJ2-5; abundance: few; v_gene: TRBV29-1; CDR3aa: SARTGGWGTQY
j_gene: TRBJ2-2; abundance: NA; v_gene: TRBV11-2; CDR3aa: ASTQGDRNTGELF